Sequencing of this T cell receptor (beta chain) was carried out in a study of cytomegalovirus exposure and HLA in healthy donors. 60 Vbeta and 13 Jbeta primers were used in PCR. Sequenced by immunoSEQ multiplex PCR; TCRdb stores in-frame clones only, minus some. The sample contains roughly 49,000 clones, 65% to 85% of which appear only once. Trimming removed 6 bases at V and 7 bases at J, with 16 bases between. There are 13 residues in the CDR3. Germline-derived CDR1 and CDR2 are MRHNA and SNTAGT. Sequenced: PBMCs. The genes are TRBV6-4 and TRBJ2-7; D perhaps matches TRBD1 (5 bases). This sequence was found in a boy aged 5 to 17 in good health and CMV-seropositive. The CDR3 reads CASSPIRVREQYF. The CDR3 DNA sequence: TGTGCCAGCAGCCCAATCAGGGTAAGAGAGCAGTACTTC.